This TCR beta chain is from a study of vaccination effects on CD4 cells after COVID-19 (dated by TCRdb to between 2021 and 2024). About the investigation overall: Participants received two doses of either the BNT162b2 or the mRNA-1273 mRNA SARS-CoV-2 vaccine. The study compared SARS-CoV-2 spike-specific CD4+ TCR repertoires before and after mRNA vaccination in COVID-19 convalescent patients and infection-naive vaccine recipients. A total of 9 to 11 COVID-19 convalescent patients and a handful of SARS-CoV-2-naive healthy vaccine recipients were included in the full study. In the study, cultures from other donors were sequenced using the Oncomine TCR Beta short-read assay on an Illumina iSeq 100.

V sheds 1 base and J sheds 4 bases, leaving 7 bases between their ends. Spanning cysteine to phenylalanine, the CDR3 consists of 13 amino acids. Only the CDR3 portion is preserved as DNA: 39 bases, with reading frame beginning at the first base. CDR1 is given as SGHTA and CDR2 as FQGNSA, both from the germline V gene. Library preparation employed the immunoSEQ multiplex PCR assay. DNA from the cultured, isolated CD4+ T cells was subjected to TCR beta CDR3 sequencing. The paper's processing steps were these. Non-productive TCR sequences were removed, reads were trimmed to the CDR3 region, and CDR3s of at least 7 amino acids were retained. The MANAFEST web app was used to identify antigen-specific clonotypes by comparing expansion in peptide wells with expansion in reference cultures. To be called positive, a clone needed expansion at FDR<0.05 compared with the reference and with all other wells, an odds ratio greater than 5, and a frequency greater than 0.1% in two replicate wells. A clonotype was defined as cross-reactive if the clonotype was significantly expanded both in SARS-CoV-2 spike wells and in at least one common cold coronavirus spike condition. Using the stringdist R package, CDR3 similarity was measured by Levenshtein distance, and unrooted trees were constructed with ape in R 3.6.1. TCRdb mirrors the immuneACCESS table, restricted to in-frame sequences. Some clones are absent from its copies; in checked studies, under half trace to an unresolved V gene, and the reason for the others is unknown. Clone size and V and J calls were adopted from that table, with D and trimming inferred from the DNA. A total of 30,000 to 45,000 clones appear in this sample, about two thirds of them only once. Jointly, the top ten make up about 22% of the sample.

In the ViraFEST assay, PBMC were stimulated with viral peptide pools, and TCR sequencing was then used to find antigen-specific CD4+ T cell clonotypes based on their expansion. After less than 13 days of culture, CD4+ T cells were isolated with the EasySep CD4+ T cell isolation kit. None of the healthy vaccine recipients had a prior SARS-CoV-2 infection, which was confirmed by nucleocapsid antibody tests that came back negative both before and after vaccination. Some 1.9 million PBMC per well were cultured with 10 ug/ml peptides in IMDM containing approximately 4.7% human AB serum, around 10 IU/ml IL-2 and gentamicin. Half of the culture medium was replaced with fresh IL-2-containing medium on days 3 and 7. Each peptide stimulation condition was cultured in triplicate wells unless otherwise noted. PBMC were separated from whole blood using Ficoll-Paque Plus gradient centrifugation and were then either cryopreserved at -140C or used fresh. Overlapping peptide pools spanned the spike proteins of SARS-CoV-2 and the common cold coronaviruses HCoV-NL63, HCoV-OC43 and HCoV-229E. The QIAamp micro DNA kit was used to extract genomic DNA from the cultured CD4+ T cells.

Overall results and qualifications from the work: Among healthy vaccine recipients, nearly all vaccine-induced clones were SARS-CoV-2 mono-reactive, and just 1 of 255 was cross-reactive with common cold coronaviruses. Limitations of the study were the small number of convalescent patients and the absence of early post-infection timepoints. At late post-vaccination timepoints, both infection-induced and vaccine-induced clones showed marked clonal contraction, consistent with waning T cell responses.

This clone was seen more than once but under ten times. What antigen it recognizes has not been identified. There are no base qualities to consult, and no much larger clone falls within one base. The receptor was isolated from a human donor who received a COVID-19 vaccine. The V and J segments used are TRBV7-2 and TRBJ1-2; too little of a D gene remains to name it. Sequenced material: CD4+ T cells from PBMCs cultured with SARS-CoV-2 spike peptides, taken before COVID-19 vaccination. The sample's cell subset or site, from its label and the paper: SARS-CoV-2 spike overlapping peptide pool stimulation. The DNA reads as follows: TGTGCCAGCAGCTTAGGGCCCACCTATGGCTACACCTTC. Its product reads: CASSLGPTYGYTF.